This T cell receptor (beta chain) emerged from a study of T cell changes during pregnancy in multiple sclerosis. On this clone: This same CDR3 is encoded by further DNA sequences in the sample.

The V gene lost 0 bases and the J gene lost 1 base, with 5 bases spanning the gap. Germline V gene sequence: CDR1 MNHNS, CDR2 SASEGT. CDR3 length equals 14 residues. Profiling relied on immunoSEQ multiplex PCR, and the TCRdb table lists in-frame clones only, not all of them. In the table there are 65,000 to 85,000 clones, 94% of which are singletons. This sequence was found in a female donor in good health, enrolled as a control in a pregnancy study. The chain uses TRBV6-1 and TRBJ2-3; the D gene is possibly TRBD2 (5 bases). The sequencing used peripheral blood, collected in the second trimester of pregnancy. The CDR3 DNA follows: TGTGCCAGCAGTGAAGCTAGCGGCACAGATACGCAGTATTTT. Its translation: CASSEASGTDTQYF.